This is a list of T cell receptor beta chains from one sample in a study of blood T cell repertoires in COVID-19. Clones were sequenced by immunoSEQ multiplex PCR, and TCRdb holds only the in-frame ones, with some missing. The repertoire holds about 370,000 clones, with 75% to 90% as singletons. The source material was PBMCs or T cells enriched from blood (not recorded which). The source of these receptors is a man aged 18 to 29 who had recovered from COVID-19. The CDR3 runs from the conserved cysteine through the conserved F or W. The D gene is left open where the match is weak. Some rows mark clone size as missing; the rest say once, few, many or name a class of expanded clone.

d_call	v_call	clone_size	cdr3_length	j_call	cdr3_aa	cdr3_nt
TRBD1	TRBV13	NA	14	TRBJ2-7	CASRNRDRGYEQYF	TGTGCCAGCAGGAACCGGGACAGGGGCTACGAGCAGTACTTC
NA	TRBV28	NA	15	TRBJ1-1	CASRGGWGLGTEAFF	TGTGCCAGCAGGGGCGGATGGGGCTTAGGGACTGAAGCTTTCTTT
NA	TRBV18	NA	13	TRBJ2-1	CASSPDVESPEFF	TGTGCCAGCTCACCAGATGTCGAATCTCCGGAGTTCTTC
NA	TRBV28	NA	13	TRBJ2-7	CASSYGLGYEQYF	TGTGCCAGCAGTTACGGACTGGGCTACGAGCAGTACTTC
TRBD2	TRBV7-2	once	14	TRBJ2-7	CASSLGLAGDEQYF	TGTGCCAGCAGCTTAGGCCTAGCGGGAGACGAGCAGTACTTC
TRBD1	TRBV7-9	NA	14	TRBJ2-5	CASSKWDRRETQYF	TGTGCCAGCAGCAAATGGGACAGGCGCGAGACCCAGTACTTC
NA	TRBV6-5	NA	15	TRBJ2-1	CASSPSFPPHNEQFF	TGTGCCAGCAGTCCTAGTTTTCCCCCCCACAATGAGCAGTTCTTC
TRBD1	TRBV27	few	13	TRBJ2-5	CASRRDSEKTQYF	TGTGCCAGCAGGAGGGACAGTGAAAAGACCCAGTACTTC
TRBD1	TRBV5-8	NA	16	TRBJ1-5	CASSVPRGTDNQPQHF	TGTGCCAGCAGCGTCCCCCGGGGGACAGACAATCAGCCCCAGCATTTT
NA	TRBV6-5	NA	14	TRBJ1-5	CASRTEASNQPQHF	TGTGCCAGCAGGACAGAGGCTTCCAATCAGCCCCAGCATTTT
NA	TRBV19	NA	13	TRBJ2-7	CASSTTGIREQYF	TGTGCCAGTAGTACCACAGGAATCCGCGAGCAGTACTTC
NA	TRBV28	NA	12	TRBJ1-1	CASSFTQGGAFF	TGTGCCAGCAGCTTTACACAGGGTGGTGCTTTCTTT
NA	TRBV28	NA	12	TRBJ1-2	CASSTTEYGYTF	TGTGCCAGCAGTACTACGGAGTATGGCTACACCTTC
NA	TRBV4-1	once	16	TRBJ2-7	CASSQDRGPGSHEQYF	TGCGCCAGCAGCCAAGATAGGGGTCCCGGTAGCCACGAGCAGTACTTC
NA	TRBV3-1/TRBV3-2	NA	12	TRBJ1-1	CASSPLGAEAFF	TGTGCCAGCAGCCCCCTAGGGGCTGAAGCTTTCTTT
NA	TRBV28	NA	13	TRBJ1-1	CASGPTGHTEAFF	TGTGCCAGCGGCCCAACAGGGCACACTGAAGCTTTCTTT
NA	TRBV5-1	NA	14	TRBJ1-1	CASSRSRVDTEAFF	TGCGCCAGCAGCCGGTCCAGGGTTGACACTGAAGCTTTCTTT